The 8 T cell receptor beta chains reported below all come from one sample, sequenced in a study of molecular identifiers for immune sequencing clone quantification. Each CDR3 protein gets one entry after TCRdb re-called the PCR reads with MiXCR. Of about 320,000 distinct CDR3 sequences in the sample, under 25% were seen once. Sequenced material: naive CD8+ T cells from blood, with Jurkat cell RNA spiked in. The subset: FACS-sorted CD8+CD4-CCR7+CD45RA+ naive T cells. Receptors originate from a human donor in good health. Some libraries in this study had Jurkat cell RNA spiked in.

There are many counts of this clonotype. The V gene is TRBV6-5, the J gene TRBJ2-7, with D perhaps TRBD1 (5 bases). The CDR3 spans 13 residues. V was cut by 2 bases and J by 3 bases, with 8 bases left in between. CDR1 MNHEY and CDR2 SVGAGI come from the germline V gene. CDR3: CASSYRTSYEQYF. In DNA form, the CDR3 reads TGTGCCAGCAGTTACAGGACAAGCTACGAGCAGTACTTC.

On this clonotype itself: A clone one base away is much larger, so this may be a read error. The gene calls are TRBV24-1 and TRBJ2-1; either TRBD1 or TRBD2 may supply D (5 bases each). Trimming pared 4 bases from V and 6 bases from J, leaving 15 bases between. The germline V gene encodes CDR1 KGHDR and CDR2 SFDVKD. This CDR3 comprises 15 residues. As DNA, the CDR3 is TGTGCCACCAGTGACACAGGCGGGTGTATCAATGAGCAGTTCTTC. This translates into CATSDTGGCINEQFF.

This clonotype was seen a handful of times. J is TRBJ2-3 and V is TRBV11-2, with D uncertain. This CDR3 region has 17 residues. Between the trimmed V and J ends, which lost 5 bases and 2 bases, there was a span of 20 bases. Germline V lookup: CDR1 SGHAT, CDR2 FQNNGV. CDR3 coding DNA: TGTGCCAGCAGCGATCCCAAGTGGGGTGGCCTCACAGATACGCAGTATTTT. Its translation is CASSDPKWGGLTDTQYF.

This clonotype was seen more than once but under ten times. The rearrangement joins TRBV9 to TRBJ2-3; D unclear. In germline, CDR1 is SGDLS, CDR2 YYNGEE. There are 15 residues in the CDR3. Trimming cost V 0 bases and J 2 bases, with 10 bases left between them. The CDR3 is CASSVEADPTDTQYF. In nucleotides, the CDR3 is TGTGCCAGCAGCGTAGAGGCGGACCCCACAGATACGCAGTATTTT.

There are many counts of this clonotype. J is TRBJ1-1 and V is TRBV5-5; D is perhaps TRBD1 (5 bases). CDR1 is SGHKS, CDR2 YYEKEE, per germline (reference sequence). The ends were cut back, 0 bases at V and 6 bases at J, with 12 bases in the middle. CDR3 size: 14 residues. The CDR3 is CASSLEGLQAEAFF. CDR3 sequence (DNA): TGTGCCAGCAGCTTGGAGGGGCTTCAAGCTGAAGCTTTCTTT.

This clonotype was detected a few times. The chain joins TRBV4-3 to TRBJ2-7, with 8 bases fitting TRBD2. CDR3 size: 15 residues. The V and J ends lost 5 bases and 2 bases, in that order; junction bases with no gene match: 8. Looked up from germline, CDR1 is LGHNA and CDR2 is YSLEER. The DNA for the CDR3 is TGCGCCAGCAGCTACCGACTAGCGAACACCTACGAGCAGTACTTC. Encoded protein: CASSYRLANTYEQYF.

The sample holds a few counts of this clonotype. This sequence joins TRBV13 and TRBJ1-1; D uncertain. Looked up from germline, CDR1 is PRHDT and CDR2 is FYEKMQ (reference sequence). Between the trimmed V and J ends, which lost 6 bases and 5 bases, there was a span of 10 bases. This CDR3 has 12 amino acids. The CDR3 bases are TGTGCCAGCAGGATGGGCGGTACTGAAGCTTTCTTT. Its translation: CASRMGGTEAFF.

This clonotype was detected ten times or more. V is TRBV19 and J is TRBJ1-5, with 7 bases identical to TRBD1. Germline values: CDR1 LNHDA, CDR2 SQIVND (reference sequence). V shed 3 bases and J 5 bases; nucleotides not matched to a gene: 10. This CDR3 region has 16 residues. The CDR3 spells CASSISNRQGYQPQHF. The CDR3 DNA follows: TGTGCCAGTAGTATCTCAAACCGACAGGGATATCAGCCCCAGCATTTT.